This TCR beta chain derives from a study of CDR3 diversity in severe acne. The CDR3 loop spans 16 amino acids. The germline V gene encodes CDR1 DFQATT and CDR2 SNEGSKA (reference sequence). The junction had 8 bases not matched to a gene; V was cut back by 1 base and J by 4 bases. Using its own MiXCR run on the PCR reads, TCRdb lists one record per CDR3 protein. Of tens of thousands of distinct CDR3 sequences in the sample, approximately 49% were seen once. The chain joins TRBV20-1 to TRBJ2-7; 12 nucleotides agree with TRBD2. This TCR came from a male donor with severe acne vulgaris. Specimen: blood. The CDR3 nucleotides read TGCAGTGCTAGAGGCGCTAGCGGGAGGGCCTGGTACGAGCAGTACTTC. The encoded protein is CSARGASGRAWYEQYF.